A selection of T cell receptor beta chains follows, all from one sample in a study of T cell responses to AZD1222 COVID-19 vaccine. Assay used: immunoSEQ multiplex PCR; TCRdb lists only in-frame clones, some missing. The sample includes about 150,000 clones, around 88% seen only once; the top ten take roughly 16%. The specimen was peripheral blood, collected on day 0 of AZD1222 vaccination. The receptors here all came from an adult in good health. The CDR3 runs from the conserved cysteine through the conserved F or W.

j_call	v_call	cdr3_aa
TRBJ1-1	TRBV10-3	CAISNRGPDTEAFF
TRBJ1-4	TRBV2	CASSENLWDAREKLFF
TRBJ2-1	TRBV11-3	CASSLAGTSGGRGNNEQFF
TRBJ2-7	TRBV24-1	CATSAAGGEQYF
TRBJ2-1	TRBV19	CASSSLGTGDNEQFF
TRBJ2-3	TRBV19	CASSIRDTQYF
TRBJ2-4	TRBV7-5	CARSLVLPRAKNIQYF
TRBJ1-6	TRBV30	CAWSVPPAGSPLHF
TRBJ1-1	TRBV18	CASSPPGGEGAFF
TRBJ1-6	TRBV7-2	CASSSQGVRSPLHF
TRBJ2-1	TRBV6-6	CASSFRYTGLDEQFF
TRBJ2-1	TRBV5-1	CASSLSSRNNEQFF
TRBJ1-2	TRBV24-1	CATSDSPPSPTMKDYGYTF
TRBJ2-3	TRBV3-1/TRBV3-2	CASRLNRGLATDTQYF
TRBJ2-1	TRBV7-9	CASSSSGGAEFF
TRBJ1-1	TRBV7-9	CASSLELTSAEAFF
TRBJ2-3	TRBV7-3	CASSSGGALDTQYF
TRBJ2-2	TRBV6-1	CASSEGSGGAGELFF
TRBJ2-1	TRBV6-5	CASSYEGGAYNEQFF
TRBJ2-2	TRBV7-8	CASSPRAVAGKGTGELFF
TRBJ2-1	TRBV4-3	CASSRAELGAWNNEQFF
TRBJ1-5	TRBV3-1/TRBV3-2	CASSQEVGYNQPQHF
TRBJ1-6	TRBV6-6	CASSNGQLNSPLHF
TRBJ2-2	TRBV3-1/TRBV3-2	CASSQYRGGQTGELFF
TRBJ1-1	TRBV6-6	CASSYARELNTEAFF
TRBJ2-2	TRBV5-6	CASSLFPSANTGELFF
TRBJ2-1	TRBV3-1/TRBV3-2	CASRSYNGGDEQFF